The entry below describes one T cell receptor beta chain. Its target is unknown. The data stem from a study of post-analysis software for immune sequencing data. The study's findings and limits: Five or six TRBV segments, TRBV5-6, TRBV5-1 and TRBV20-1 among them, were found more frequent in patients than controls.

Presence of unique molecular identifiers characterized the TCR beta cDNA libraries. TCRdb analysed the PCR reads with MiXCR anew, one entry per CDR3 protein. This sample has 600,000 to 750,000 distinct CDR3 sequences; approximately 60% occur once, and the top ten carry about 11%. CDR1 and CDR2 from the germline V gene are SEHNR and FQNEAQ (reference sequence). V lost 3 bases to trimming and J lost 7 bases, with 13 bases between them. CDR3 length: 14 residues. The receptor was derived from a girl between 2 and 10 years old with multiple sclerosis. The chain employs TRBV7-9 and TRBJ2-1; tentative D call: TRBD1 (5 bases). Sequences were obtained from blood. CDR3: CASSFGSGKNEQFF. DNA for the CDR3: TGTGCCAGCAGCTTCGGGTCAGGGAAGAATGAGCAGTTCTTC.